The 25 T cell receptor beta chains given below trace back to one sample, sequenced in a study of cytomegalovirus exposure and HLA in healthy donors. PCR amplification relied on 60 Vbeta primers (plus 13 Jbeta primers). Profiling relied on immunoSEQ multiplex PCR, and the TCRdb table lists in-frame clones only, not all of them. Among more than 90,000 clones listed, 81% were seen once. The sequenced material came from PBMCs. These receptors were collected from a woman in her seventies in good health and CMV-seropositive.

Note on this clone: At one boundary the junction diverges from the germline segment, which might be a read error. Other DNA variants within this sample encode the same CDR3. The chain joins TRBV6-6 to TRBJ1-1; the D gene is possibly TRBD1 (6 bases). Germline CDR1 and CDR2: MNHNY and SVGAGI (reference sequence). The CDR3 spans 14 residues. The CDR3 here is CASRPSTGNTEAFF. The CDR3 DNA is TGTGCCAGCAGACCCTCAACAGGGAACACCGAAGCTTTCTTT.

The chain carries TRBV5-1 and TRBJ2-3; 8 bases agree with TRBD1. Germline V gives CDR1 SGHRS, CDR2 YFSETQ. Trimming took 0 bases from V and 2 from J; bases not matched to a gene: 5. The CDR3 runs to 16 residues. The CDR3 DNA reads as TGCGCCAGCAGCTTGGTTGGACAGGGATCCACAGATACGCAGTATTTT. Amino acid sequence: CASSLVGQGSTDTQYF. Combining the CDR3 with reference TRBV5-1 and TRBJ2-3 gives the whole variable domain KAGVTQTPRYLIKTRGQQVTLSCSPISGHRSVSWYQQTPGQGLQFLFEYFSETQRNKGNFPGRFSGRQFSNSRSEMNVSTLELGDSALYLCASSLVGQGSTDTQYFGPGTRLTVL.

This clone appeared a single time. The CDR3 region is CATSRPGGGESYEQYF. Here the CDR3 DNA reads TGTGCCACCAGCAGACCGGGGGGGGGAGAATCCTACGAGCAGTACTTC. The V gene is TRBV15, the J gene TRBJ2-7; 8 bases match TRBD2. V shed 2 bases and J 1 base; nucleotides not matched to a gene: 7. The CDR3 spans 16 residues. Germline V lookup: CDR1 LNHNV, CDR2 YYDKDF (reference sequence).

The gene calls are TRBV30 and TRBJ1-2, with a weak D call TRBD1 (6 bases). Trimming stripped 5 bases from V and 1 base from J, with 11 bases between. CDR1 GTSNPN and CDR2 SVGIG come from the germline V gene (reference sequence). The CDR3 sequence is 13 residues long. CDR3 coding DNA: TGTGCCTGGGCCCAGGGGAGTAACTATGGCTACACCTTC. This codes for CAWAQGSNYGYTF.

This sequence joins TRBV7-2 and TRBJ2-5; 8 bases match TRBD1. CDR3 length: 15 amino acids. Germline values: CDR1 SGHTA, CDR2 FQGNSA. V gave up 5 bases and J gave up 1 base; unmatched junction bases: 6. The CDR3 DNA reads TGTGCCAGCAGCAAGGGACAGGTTTTCCAAGAGACCCAGTACTTC. This codes for CASSKGQVFQETQYF.

This clone was seen a few times. The chain has TRBV6-5 and TRBJ1-1, with 9 bases that match TRBD1. Trimming cost V 6 bases and J 6 bases; bases outside gene matches: 8. Germline V lookup: CDR1 MNHEY, CDR2 SVGAGI. This CDR3 has 14 amino acids. CDR3 amino acids: CASRGTGSVAEAFF. CDR3 coding DNA: TGTGCCAGCAGGGGGACAGGGAGTGTGGCTGAAGCTTTCTTT.

The chain couples TRBV5-1 to TRBJ2-7, with 7 nucleotides matching TRBD1. The CDR3 is made up of 13 amino acids. The germline V gene encodes CDR1 SGHRS and CDR2 YFSETQ. V trimming: 4 bases; J trimming: 2 bases; junction bases outside the gene matches: 3. For the CDR3, the DNA is TGCGCCAGCAGCACGACAGGGCCCTACGAGCAGTACTTC. Translation: CASSTTGPYEQYF.

The chain uses TRBV6-5 and TRBJ2-7, with a tentative D call TRBD2 (6 bases). Looked up from germline, CDR1 is MNHEY and CDR2 is SVGAGI. The CDR3 runs 15 residues. Trimming cost V 0 bases and J 5 bases, with 14 bases left between them. CDR3 loop: CASSYSRGSGDEQYF. Written as DNA, the CDR3 is TGTGCCAGCAGTTACTCTCGGGGGAGTGGAGACGAGCAGTACTTC.

The chain uses TRBV5-4 and TRBJ2-1; no clear D. CDR1 SGHNT and CDR2 YYREEE come from the germline V gene (reference sequence). The CDR3 extends over 13 amino acids. The V end lost 0 bases, the J end lost 9 bases, and 10 bases lay between the germline ends. CDR3 DNA: TGTGCCAGCAGCTTGGAAACGCGCGGTGAGCAGTTCTTC. Translated, it gives CASSLETRGEQFF.

This chain links TRBV7-2 with TRBJ2-7; possibly TRBD2 for D (5 bases). Germline V gene data show CDR1 as SGHTA and CDR2 as FQGNSA. The CDR3 covers 15 residues. Trimming pared 5 bases from V and 5 bases from J, leaving 19 bases between. The CDR3 DNA sequence: TGTGCCAGCAGCCCGACGAGGGTCTTTTTACACGAGCAGTACTTC. This gives the protein CASSPTRVFLHEQYF. Using reference TRBV7-2 and TRBJ2-7 for the parts outside the CDR3, the full variable domain is GAGVSQSPSNKVTEKGKDVELRCDPISGHTALYWYRQSLGQGLEFLIYFQGNSAPDKSGLPSDRFSAERTGGSVSTLTIQRTQQEDSAVYLCASSPTRVFLHEQYFGPGTRLTVT.

The rearrangement links TRBV7-9 to TRBJ1-1; 9 nucleotides match TRBD1. The germline CDR1 and CDR2 sequences are SEHNR and FQNEAQ (reference sequence). V gave up 4 bases and J gave up 4 bases; unmatched junction bases: 7. The CDR3 extends over 15 amino acids. The CDR3 is CASSSKTGGATEAFF. The CDR3 bases are TGTGCCAGCAGCTCAAAGACAGGGGGGGCCACTGAAGCTTTCTTT. The whole variable domain, filled in from reference TRBV7-9 and TRBJ1-1, reads DTGVSQNPRHKITKRGQNVTFRCDPISEHNRLYWYRQTLGQGPEFLTYFQNEAQLEKSRLLSDRFSAERPKGSFSTLEIQRTEQGDSAMYLCASSSKTGGATEAFFGQGTRLTVV.

The rearrangement uses TRBV6-6 and TRBJ1-4; D unresolved. The V gene lost 4 bases and the J gene lost 8 bases, with 14 bases spanning the gap. CDR1 MNHNY and CDR2 SVGAGI come from the germline V gene (reference sequence). CDR3 size: 14 residues. CDR3 region: CASSLVGRGEKLFF. CDR3 nucleotide sequence: TGTGCCAGCAGTTTGGTGGGCCGCGGGGAAAAACTGTTTTTT.

The chain carries TRBV11-3 and TRBJ2-5; the D is unclear. CDR1 is SGHNT, CDR2 YENEEA, per germline. Trimming stripped 3 bases from V and 3 bases from J, with 11 bases between. This CDR3 spans 14 amino acids. CDR3 bases: TGTGCCAGCAGCTTGTCACAGCAAAAAGAGACCCAGTACTTC. Its protein product is CASSLSQQKETQYF.

This chain links TRBV7-2 with TRBJ2-7; 13 bases fit TRBD2. The CDR3 extends over 14 amino acids. CDR1 is SGHTA and CDR2 is FQGNSA in the germline V gene. Trimming cost V 7 bases and J 5 bases; bases outside gene matches: 5. CDR3 protein: CASTRTSGSNEQYF. Written as DNA, the CDR3 is TGTGCCAGCACCCGGACTAGCGGGAGCAACGAGCAGTACTTC.

This chain connects TRBV5-1 to TRBJ2-5; D perhaps matches TRBD1 (8 bases). V was clipped by 0 bases and J by 5 bases, with 14 bases between them. In germline, CDR1 is SGHRS, CDR2 YFSETQ. The CDR3 runs 15 residues. The CDR3 sequence: CASSLDRGGRETQYF. CDR3 nucleotides: TGCGCCAGCAGCTTGGACAGGGGGGGTCGGGAGACCCAGTACTTC.

The chain links TRBV9 to TRBJ2-5; TRBD1 is a possible D gene (5 bases). V lost 4 bases and J lost 5, with 9 bases in between. This CDR3 spans 12 amino acids. Germline V lookup: CDR1 SGDLS, CDR2 YYNGEE. For the CDR3, the DNA is TGTGCCAGCAGCCCCCAGGGCGAGACCCAGTACTTC. Residues: CASSPQGETQYF.

The chain uses TRBV9 and TRBJ1-5; D not resolved. This CDR3 is 13 amino acids long. Germline V gene lookup returns CDR1 SGDLS and CDR2 YYNGEE. V was shortened by 0 bases and J by 7 bases, with 8 bases between the two germline ends. The CDR3 region is CASSVDSRQPQHF. The CDR3 DNA reads TGTGCCAGCAGCGTAGATAGTCGACAGCCCCAGCATTTT.

The chain has TRBV19 and TRBJ1-1, with TRBD1 identical over 7 bases. V was pared by 7 bases and J by 0 bases, with 17 bases of the junction left unmatched. Germline loops: CDR1 LNHDA, CDR2 SQIVND (reference sequence). This CDR3 contains 18 residues. The CDR3 nucleotides are TGTGCCAGTACTACCTCAGTTTACAGGGGCCCCTTGAACACTGAAGCTTTCTTT. The encoded protein is CASTTSVYRGPLNTEAFF.

V gene TRBV7-9 combines with J gene TRBJ2-7; 9 bases align to TRBD2. Germline V gene sequence: CDR1 SEHNR, CDR2 FQNEAQ (reference sequence). This CDR3 comprises 18 residues. Trimming took 0 bases from V and 0 from J; bases not matched to a gene: 9. CDR3 DNA sequence: TGTGCCAGCAGCTTAGCGGCCGGACTAGCGAGTGCCTCCTACGAGCAGTACTTC. Translating it yields CASSLAAGLASASYEQYF.

The chain has TRBV9 and TRBJ2-3; 9 nucleotides align to TRBD2. V shed 3 bases and J 1 base; nucleotides not matched to a gene: 9. Germline V CDR1 and CDR2: SGDLS, YYNGEE. The CDR3 loop spans 17 amino acids. CDR3 DNA: TGTGCCAGCAGCGACCTCAGGGGCGGGAGGGGCACAGATACGCAGTATTTT. Translation: CASSDLRGGRGTDTQYF.

Relative to its sample, this clone is medium-sized. The rearrangement uses TRBV7-2 and TRBJ2-7; TRBD2 is a possible D gene (6 bases). The CDR3 spans 15 residues. Trimming took 1 base from V and 3 from J, leaving 13 bases between them. Germline values: CDR1 SGHTA, CDR2 FQGNSA. CDR3 residues: CASSLDSAGNYEQYF. DNA for the CDR3: TGTGCCAGCAGCTTAGACTCCGCGGGAAACTACGAGCAGTACTTC.

The genes are TRBV15 and TRBJ1-4; 7 nucleotides line up with TRBD1. CDR1 is LNHNV and CDR2 is YYDKDF in the germline V gene (reference sequence). V lost 7 bases, J lost 5 bases, and 7 bases stayed unmatched. This CDR3 contains 14 residues. The CDR3 sequence is CATTQGQRNEKLFF. The CDR3 DNA reads TGTGCCACCACTCAGGGACAGCGAAATGAAAAACTGTTTTTT.

J is TRBJ2-2 and V is TRBV28; 10 positions match TRBD2. The CDR3 runs 13 residues. Looked up from germline, CDR1 is MDHEN and CDR2 is SYDVKM. The CDR3 DNA reads as TGTGCTTCTAGCGGGGGTCCCGACGGGGAGCTGTTTTTT. Encoded protein: CASSGGPDGELFF.

The chain employs TRBV7-9 and TRBJ1-5, with 9 positions matching TRBD1. The trim removed 5 bases at V and 4 bases at J, leaving 9 bases unmatched. This CDR3 has 16 residues. CDR1 and CDR2 (germline): SEHNR, FQNEAQ (reference sequence). The CDR3 coding sequence is TGTGCCAGCAGCCCAGGGACAGGGACGGTTAATCAGCCCCAGCATTTT. The encoded protein is CASSPGTGTVNQPQHF. The full variable domain, rest sourced from reference TRBV7-9 and TRBJ1-5, is DTGVSQNPRHKITKRGQNVTFRCDPISEHNRLYWYRQTLGQGPEFLTYFQNEAQLEKSRLLSDRFSAERPKGSFSTLEIQRTEQGDSAMYLCASSPGTGTVNQPQHFGDGTRLSIL.

The chain couples TRBV20-1 to TRBJ2-1; D is perhaps TRBD2 (6 bases). The length of the CDR3 is 11 residues. CDR1 is DFQATT, CDR2 SNEGSKA, per germline (reference sequence). V lost 6 bases to trimming and J lost 13 bases, with 16 bases between them. CDR3 DNA: TGCAGTGCCGCCGGGACTGAGATACAGTTCTTC. It specifies CSAAGTEIQFF.